Shown below are 10 T cell receptor beta chains from a single sample sequenced in a study of T cell responses to AZD1222 COVID-19 vaccine. TCRdb keeps only in-frame clones here, not all; method: immunoSEQ multiplex PCR. The sample contains over 100,000 clones, 90% of which appear only once. This material consisted of peripheral blood, taken on day 0 of AZD1222 vaccination. The receptors were gathered from an adult in good health.

This rearrangement joins TRBV5-3 to TRBJ1-5; D not resolved. TRBV5-3 is flagged as an ORF with uncertain function. CDR3 length: 12 amino acids. V lost 7 bases, J lost 1 base, and 6 bases lay in between. The CDR3 sequence is CARVWSNQPQHF. DNA for the CDR3: TGTGCCAGAGTCTGGAGCAATCAGCCCCAGCATTTT.

The chain links TRBV5-1 to TRBJ2-5; D might be TRBD2 (6 bases). Germline values: CDR1 SGHRS, CDR2 YFSETQ. Deletions cut 4 bases from V and 2 bases from J, with 12 bases between. The CDR3 extends over 14 amino acids. CDR3 in amino acids: CASSRGGGQETQYF. The CDR3 DNA is TGCGCCAGCAGCAGAGGAGGAGGGCAAGAGACCCAGTACTTC.

This clone was seen repeatedly, ten times or more. CDR3 sequence: CASSYPDRDQPQHF. CDR3 sequence (DNA): TGTGCCAGCAGTTACCCGGACAGAGATCAGCCCCAGCATTTT. The genes are TRBV21-1 and TRBJ1-5; the table calls TRBD1, which could not be checked here. TRBV21-1 is a known pseudogene. This CDR3 has 14 amino acids.

The J gene is TRBJ1-1, the V gene TRBV20-1; D is uncertain. The CDR3 is 11 amino acids. The V gene's germline CDR1 is DFQATT and CDR2 SNEGSKA (reference sequence). V lost 0 bases and J lost 8, with 7 bases in between. CDR3 coding DNA: TGCAGTGCTAGAGATTTCAGGGAAGCTTTCTTT. This encodes CSARDFREAFF.

The V call is TRBV7-2, the J call TRBJ2-2; TRBD1 might be the D (6 bases). From germline, CDR1 is SGHTA and CDR2 FQGNSA. The V end was cut by 5 bases, the J end by 3 bases, with 10 bases between. The CDR3 extends over 14 amino acids. The CDR3 loop is CASSADSYTGELFF. The DNA for the CDR3 is TGTGCCAGCAGCGCGGACAGTTACACCGGGGAGCTGTTTTTT.

In nucleotides, the CDR3 is TGTGCCAGCTCACCGCTTGGGGGGACAGGGATAAACAATGAGCAGTTCTTC. It is translated as CASSPLGGTGINNEQFF. The V gene is TRBV18, the J gene TRBJ2-1; 9 bases line up with TRBD1. There are 17 residues in the CDR3. V dropped 3 bases and J dropped 5; count of bases not matched to a gene: 11. The germline V gene encodes CDR1 KGHSH and CDR2 LQKENI.

This chain links TRBV27 with TRBJ2-7, with D possibly TRBD1 on 5 matching bases. The CDR3 is 13 residues long. V was cut by 4 bases and J by 5 bases, with 12 bases left in between. Germline V CDR1 and CDR2: MNHEY, SMNVEV (reference sequence). The CDR3 here is CASSSSTVNEQYF. In DNA, the CDR3 is TGTGCCAGCAGTTCCTCGACAGTCAACGAGCAGTACTTC.

The chain combines TRBV27 with TRBJ2-7, with D uncertain. This CDR3 comprises 13 residues. In germline, CDR1 is MNHEY, CDR2 SMNVEV (reference sequence). Trimming cost V 5 bases and J 2 bases, with 10 bases left between them. The CDR3 region is CASSGDTAYEQYF. CDR3 bases: TGTGCCAGCAGTGGAGACACGGCCTACGAGCAGTACTTC.

The gene calls are TRBV6-5 and TRBJ1-1, with D unclear. The ends were cut back, 4 bases at V and 0 bases at J, with 12 bases in the middle. This CDR3 contains 15 residues. Germline V gene sequence: CDR1 MNHEY, CDR2 SVGAGI. The CDR3: CASSLAGQLNTEAFF. The CDR3 DNA reads as TGTGCCAGCAGTTTGGCGGGCCAGCTGAACACTGAAGCTTTCTTT.

V is TRBV3-1 (or the pseudogene TRBV3-2) and J is TRBJ2-7; TRBD2 agrees at 7 bases. The V segment lost 2 bases and the J segment 3 bases; nucleotides outside the gene matches: 16. Germline V gives CDR1 LGHDT, CDR2 YNNKEL (reference sequence). The CDR3 has 18 residues. The CDR3 DNA reads as TGTGCCAGCAGCCAAACCCAACTTCCGGGACTACACGACTACGAGCAGTACTTC. It yields the protein CASSQTQLPGLHDYEQYF.